Following are 17 T cell receptor beta chains from one sample sequenced in a study of blood T cell repertoires in COVID-19 (TCRdb year 2020). Library preparation was by the immunoSEQ multiplex PCR assay. As stored in TCRdb, this immuneACCESS dataset retains in-frame rearrangements with V and J assigned. A fraction of the clones does not appear; measured against another copy, unresolved V genes explain less than half of the discrepancy, and the remainder lacks a known reason. The sample table records 130,000 or so clones; approximately 90% of these occur just once. The ten largest clones capture less than 20% of the sample. The sequenced sample was peripheral blood. These TCRs come from a man aged 45-65 years with active or convalescent COVID-19.

This clone was found many times. This chain joins TRBV7-9 and TRBJ2-1; 13 bases fit TRBD2. Germline CDR1 SEHNR, CDR2 FQNEAQ (reference sequence). V trimming: 5 bases; J trimming: 6 bases; junction bases outside the gene matches: 7. CDR3 size: 16 residues. The CDR3 DNA is TGTGCCAGCAGCGGGGGACTAGCGGGATTTCGCAATGAGCAGTTCTTC. Amino acids: CASSGGLAGFRNEQFF.

The genes are TRBV10-3 and TRBJ2-2; no reliable D call. V was cut by 3 bases and J by 4 bases, with 9 bases left in between. The CDR3 has 14 amino acids. Germline V lookup: CDR1 ENHRY, CDR2 SYGVKD. The chain's CDR3 is CAISDVGRTGELFF. CDR3 in DNA: TGTGCCATCAGTGATGTTGGCCGCACCGGGGAGCTGTTTTTT.

The gene calls are TRBV2 and TRBJ2-2; no clear D. V was cut by 6 bases and J by 3 bases, with 8 bases left in between. CDR1 and CDR2 (germline): SNHLY, FYNNEI. The CDR3 runs to 13 residues. CDR3 loop: CASRSRDTGELFF. DNA for the CDR3: TGTGCCAGCAGGTCCCGGGACACCGGGGAGCTGTTTTTT.

The V call is TRBV5-6, the J call TRBJ2-7, with TRBD1 identical over 7 bases. The CDR3 sequence is 15 residues long. CDR1 and CDR2 from the germline V gene are SGHDT and YYEEEE. V lost 4 bases, J lost 6 bases, and 13 bases stayed unmatched. CDR3 amino acids: CASSGRGTAAFEQYF. CDR3 DNA sequence: TGTGCCAGCAGCGGGAGAGGGACAGCCGCCTTCGAGCAGTACTTC.

This chain connects TRBV12-5 to TRBJ1-5; D unclear. This CDR3 contains 16 residues. Germline assignment: CDR1 LGHNT and CDR2 FRNRAP. The ends were cut back, 3 bases at V and 0 bases at J, with 12 bases in the middle. The CDR3 here is CASGFSPGNSNQPQHF. The CDR3 DNA follows: TGTGCTAGTGGTTTCTCCCCGGGAAATAGCAATCAGCCCCAGCATTTT.

The V and J genes are TRBV2 and TRBJ2-2; D possibly corresponds to TRBD1 (6 bases). There are 17 residues in the CDR3. Germline-derived CDR1 and CDR2 are SNHLY and FYNNEI. Deletions cut 7 bases from V and 0 bases from J, with 18 bases between. CDR3 sequence (DNA): TGTGCCAGCACCCACCCCGGGACAACCGCGAACACCGGGGAGCTGTTTTTT. The encoded protein is CASTHPGTTANTGELFF.

This clone showed up just once. The J gene is TRBJ1-1, the V gene TRBV18, with a possible D match to TRBD1 (6 bases). There are 15 residues in the CDR3. The germline V and J ends were trimmed by 1 base and 2 bases, with 11 bases remaining between them. Germline values: CDR1 KGHSH, CDR2 LQKENI. CDR3 nucleotide sequence: TGTGCCAGCTCACCACTCCACAGGGAAAACACTGAAGCTTTCTTT. Protein: CASSPLHRENTEAFF.

In DNA form, the CDR3 reads TGCGCCAGCAGCCATGGCGACAGGGCCTATGGAAAACTGTTTTTT. This sequence encodes CASSHGDRAYGKLFF. The V call is TRBV4-1, the J call TRBJ1-4; TRBD1 matches at 7 bases. From germline, CDR1 is MGHRA and CDR2 YSYEKL. V gave up 3 bases and J gave up 10 bases; unmatched junction bases: 11. The CDR3 covers 15 residues.

The J gene is TRBJ1-2, the V gene TRBV9, with TRBD1 matching over 9 bases. Germline-derived CDR1 and CDR2 are SGDLS and YYNGEE. The trim removed 3 bases at V and 4 bases at J, leaving 7 bases unmatched. This CDR3 has 15 amino acids. The CDR3 reads CASSGTGGAAYGYTF. In nucleotides, the CDR3 is TGTGCCAGCAGCGGAACAGGGGGCGCGGCCTATGGCTACACCTTC.

The rearrangement links TRBV19 to TRBJ2-2; 9 bases are shared with TRBD2. The V gene end was trimmed by 4 bases and the J gene end by 4 bases; junction bases not matched to a gene: 7. The CDR3 sequence is 16 residues long. Germline assignment: CDR1 LNHDA and CDR2 SQIVND (reference sequence). The CDR3 coding sequence is TGTGCCAGTAGTACGGCGGGAGGGCGGGTCACCGGGGAGCTGTTTTTT. This translates into CASSTAGGRVTGELFF.

The V call is TRBV19, the J call TRBJ2-3; 10 bases map to TRBD1. Germline CDR1 reads LNHDA; CDR2 reads SQIVND (reference sequence). The CDR3 length is 15 residues. V gave up 3 bases and J gave up 5 bases; unmatched junction bases: 5. This chain's CDR3 is CASSMTGGAGDTQYF. CDR3 DNA sequence: TGTGCCAGTAGTATGACAGGGGGCGCTGGAGATACGCAGTATTTT.

This chain connects TRBV29-1 to TRBJ2-5; 10 bases line up with TRBD1. Germline CDR1 reads SQVTM; CDR2 reads ANQGSEA. This CDR3 contains 14 residues. The CDR3 is CMFSQGQGQETQYF. The CDR3, as DNA: TGCATGTTTAGTCAGGGACAGGGGCAAGAGACCCAGTACTTC.

This clone was counted once. V gene TRBV5-1 combines with J gene TRBJ2-1, with TRBD1 matching 8 bases. In germline, CDR1 is SGHRS, CDR2 YFSETQ. The length of the CDR3 is 15 residues. Germline trimming cut 3 bases from V and 4 bases from J; bases unmatched to any gene: 6. The CDR3 spells CASSSTGGRYNEQFF. The CDR3 bases are TGCGCCAGCAGCTCTACAGGGGGTAGATACAATGAGCAGTTCTTC.

The chain employs TRBV2 and TRBJ1-6, with a possible D match to TRBD1 (6 bases). This CDR3 has 15 amino acids. Trimming removed 10 bases from V and 8 bases from J, with 21 bases in between. Germline CDR1 and CDR2: SNHLY and FYNNEI. This chain's CDR3 is CATSKTGTADSPLHF. Here the CDR3 DNA reads TGTGCCACCAGCAAAACAGGGACGGCAGATTCACCCCTCCACTTT.

In nucleotides, the CDR3 is TGCGCCAGCAGCCAAGATGGGACTAGCGGGAGTGAGACCCAGTACTTC. Its protein product is CASSQDGTSGSETQYF. J is TRBJ2-5 and V is TRBV4-1; 14 nucleotides match TRBD2. The CDR3 runs 16 residues. V was clipped by 0 bases and J by 5 bases; unmatched bases: 2. The germline V gene encodes CDR1 MGHRA and CDR2 YSYEKL.

CDR3 region: CASIPPGGMWQPQHF. DNA of the CDR3: TGTGCCAGCATCCCGCCTGGGGGCATGTGGCAGCCCCAGCATTTT. The chain couples TRBV28 to TRBJ1-5, with D perhaps TRBD1 (6 bases). Deletions cut 7 bases from V and 7 bases from J, with 20 bases between. The CDR3 sequence is 15 residues long. Germline V gene lookup returns CDR1 MDHEN and CDR2 SYDVKM.

The V and J genes are TRBV7-2 and TRBJ1-1, with D perhaps matching TRBD1 (6 bases). Germline CDR1 reads SGHTA; CDR2 reads FQGNSA. The V and J ends lost 3 bases and 1 base respectively, with 6 bases between them. This CDR3 is 13 amino acids long. In DNA form, the CDR3 reads TGTGCCAGCAGCTTGACAGGGAACACTGAAGCTTTCTTT. Residues: CASSLTGNTEAFF.